The entry below describes one T cell receptor beta chain. Its matching antigen is unknown. These data originate in a study of T cells in localized non-small cell lung cancer. Notes on the study in general: There were a median roughly 61 of the top 100 tumor clones appearing in adjacent lung. Those with higher blood T cell density had longer overall survival. Adjacent uninvolved lung had the highest clonality, suggesting focused antigen responses.

Using immunoSEQ multiplex PCR, the repertoire was profiled, and TCRdb retains in-frame clones only, with some absent. Of 3,100 or so clones in the sample, 22% were seen once. V lost 2 bases and J lost 2, with 13 bases in between. The CDR3 totals 15 residues. The V gene's germline CDR1 is MNHGY and CDR2 SAAAGT. The chain has TRBV6-8 and TRBJ2-7, with D possibly matching TRBD1 (7 bases). The sequence came from a man between 18 and 49 years old with stage II lung adenocarcinoma. Sequenced here: lung tumor tissue, sampled before any cancer treatment. The CDR3 spells CASSYGGTVTYEQYF. The DNA for the CDR3 is TGTGCCAGCAGTTACGGGGGGACAGTGACCTACGAGCAGTACTTC.